A selection of T cell receptor beta chains follows, all from one sample in a study of blood T cell repertoires in COVID-19. TCRdb keeps only in-frame clones here, not all; method: immunoSEQ multiplex PCR. The sample yields tens of thousands of clones, about 91% seen once. Sequenced: peripheral blood. Source of these receptors: a human donor with active COVID-19. The donor label of this sample is uncertain. CDR3s include the opening cysteine and the closing phenylalanine or tryptophan. A D gene is named only where the DNA matches it firmly. Not every row has a clone size; where given, it reads once, few, many or a size class.

size	D	V	J	DNA	CDR3
NA	TRBD1	TRBV29-1	TRBJ1-2	TGCAGCGTTTTCCCTCCGGGACAGGAGACCTATGGCTACACCTTC	CSVFPPGQETYGYTF
NA	NA	TRBV18	TRBJ2-1	TGTGCCAGCTCACCATTGGAAAGGGGCAATGAGCAGTTCTTC	CASSPLERGNEQFF
NA	NA	TRBV11-1	TRBJ1-6	TGTGCCAGCAGCCACGGTCCAGGGAACAATTCACCCCTCCACTTT	CASSHGPGNNSPLHF
NA	NA	TRBV4-2	TRBJ1-5	TGTGCCCGCAGCCAAGAAGCGGGGGGGGGTGATCAGCCCCAGCATTTT	CARSQEAGGGDQPQHF
NA	TRBD2	TRBV5-1	TRBJ2-1	TGCGCCAGCCATAGCGGGGCCCTGGATGGTGAGCAGTTCTTC	CASHSGALDGEQFF
NA	NA	TRBV3-1/TRBV3-2	TRBJ2-7	TGTGCCAGCAGCCAAACTCCACAGGGAGCCTACGAGCAGTACTTC	CASSQTPQGAYEQYF
NA	TRBD2	TRBV3-1/TRBV3-2	TRBJ2-1	TGTGCCAGCAGCCCGACGGGGGGGGGCGTGGGCTTCAATGAGCAGTTCTTC	CASSPTGGGVGFNEQFF
NA	NA	TRBV5-1	TRBJ2-5	TGCGCCAGCAGCTTGGACAGGGCTGAGACCCAGTACTTC	CASSLDRAETQYF
NA	TRBD1	TRBV12-3/TRBV12-4	TRBJ2-5	TGTGCCAGCAGTGAGGACAGGGAAGAGACCCAGTACTTC	CASSEDREETQYF
NA	TRBD2	TRBV7-2	TRBJ2-4	TGTGCCAGCAGCGAGGACCTCGGACTAGCGGGGGGGGCCGAGGACATTCAGTACTTC	CASSEDLGLAGGAEDIQYF
NA	TRBD1	TRBV2	TRBJ1-2	TGTGCCAGCAGTAAAACAGGGGGGGGATATGGCGGCTACACCTTC	CASSKTGGGYGGYTF
NA	TRBD1	TRBV24-1	TRBJ2-5	TGTGCCACCAGTGTTACGGGACAGGGGAGCGAGACCCAGTACTTC	CATSVTGQGSETQYF
NA	NA	TRBV12-3/TRBV12-4	TRBJ1-2	TGTGCCAGCAGGTCCCTCGGGGGAGAGGGTAACACCTTC	CASRSLGGEGNTF
once	TRBD2	TRBV27	TRBJ2-7	TGTGCCAGCAGACCAGATCCGGGACTAGCGGGCTACGAGCAGTACTTC	CASRPDPGLAGYEQYF
NA	TRBD2	TRBV4-1	TRBJ2-7	TGCGCCAGCAGCCCCGGGACTAGCCTTCTACGTCGGGAGCAGTACTTC	CASSPGTSLLRREQYF
NA	NA	TRBV7-9	TRBJ1-5	TGTGCCAGCAGCTCCTCAGGTTACAATCAGCCCCAGCATTTT	CASSSSGYNQPQHF
NA	NA	TRBV2	TRBJ2-1	TGTGCCAGCAGTGAAGAGGCAGTCGGAGGGGAGCAGTTCTTC	CASSEEAVGGEQFF
NA	NA	TRBV18	TRBJ1-2	TGTGCCAGCTCACCAGACAGCGATTATGGCTACACCTTC	CASSPDSDYGYTF
NA	TRBD2	TRBV7-2	TRBJ2-3	TGTGCCAGCAGCTTAAGGGCGGGGGCAGATACGCAGTATTTT	CASSLRAGADTQYF
NA	TRBD1	TRBV3-1/TRBV3-2	TRBJ1-2	TGTGCCAGCAGCCAAGAATCAGGGGGGTATGGCTACACCTTC	CASSQESGGYGYTF
NA	TRBD1	TRBV10-3	TRBJ1-1	TGTGCCATCAGGTATTCCTATACAGGGGATCATCGGAACACTGAAGCTTTCTTT	CAIRYSYTGDHRNTEAFF
NA	TRBD2	TRBV2	TRBJ2-3	TGTGCCAGCGCCCTAGCGGGGGTAACGGCGCAGTATTTT	CASALAGVTAQYF
NA	NA	TRBV7-9	TRBJ1-1	TGTGCCAGCAGCTTAGAAGCGAACACTGAAGCTTTCTTT	CASSLEANTEAFF
once	NA	TRBV15	TRBJ2-2	TGTGCCACCAGCAGAGATAGGGGCAGGGGTTCCACCGGGGAGCTGTTTTTT	CATSRDRGRGSTGELFF
NA	TRBD1	TRBV7-2	TRBJ2-1	TGTGCCAGCAGCTTAGGGAGTCCAGGGGGCTTCGATGAGCAGTTCTTC	CASSLGSPGGFDEQFF
NA	NA	TRBV19	TRBJ1-5	TGTGCCAGTAGTATCGGCGGCAACCAGTACAGCAATCAGCCCCAGCATTTT	CASSIGGNQYSNQPQHF
NA	NA	TRBV6-5	TRBJ1-3	TGTGCCAGTACGGGGGGAAACACCATATATTTT	CASTGGNTIYF
NA	NA	TRBV9	TRBJ2-1	TGTGCCAGCAGCGTGGATGGTGGAGGGGGCGACGGCAATGAGCAGTTCTTC	CASSVDGGGGDGNEQFF
NA	NA	TRBV7-9	TRBJ1-4	TGTGCCAGCAGCGGCTTCAGGGAGGTTAATGAAAAACTGTTTTTT	CASSGFREVNEKLFF
NA	NA	TRBV7-8	TRBJ2-7	TGTGCCAGCAGCCCCCAGGGAGGGGGTAGCGGGGAGCAGTACTTC	CASSPQGGGSGEQYF
NA	NA	TRBV6-5	TRBJ2-6	TGTGCCAGCAGTTATGGAGGAACCTCTGGGGCCAACGTCCTGACTTTC	CASSYGGTSGANVLTF
NA	NA	TRBV6-5	TRBJ1-1	TGTGCCACGTTCCCCGGGGGCACTGAAGCTTTCTTT	CATFPGGTEAFF
NA	TRBD1	TRBV7-2	TRBJ1-2	TGTGCCACTCCCAGGGACAGGGGGCGCGAATATGGCTACACCTTC	CATPRDRGREYGYTF
NA	NA	TRBV28	TRBJ2-7	TGTGCCAGCAGAACGGCGGGGCAGAGCTCCTACGAGCAGTACTTC	CASRTAGQSSYEQYF
NA	NA	TRBV11-2	TRBJ2-5	TGTGCCAGCAGCTTAGGCAGCCAAGAGACCCAGTACTTC	CASSLGSQETQYF
NA	NA	TRBV6-4	TRBJ1-6	TGTGCCAGCAGCAGACAGACCTATAATTCACCCCTCCACTTT	CASSRQTYNSPLHF
once	TRBD2	TRBV9	TRBJ2-3	TGTGCCAGCAGCGTAAACGTAGCGGGGGGGAGCACAGATACGCAGTATTTT	CASSVNVAGGSTDTQYF
NA	TRBD1	TRBV5-1	TRBJ2-5	TGCGCCAGCAGCTCAGGGGACAGGTCGTACCAAGAGACCCAGTACTTC	CASSSGDRSYQETQYF
NA	NA	TRBV7-9	TRBJ2-7	TGTGCCAGCAGCAGCCCGGGATCCCCCTACGAGCAGTACTTC	CASSSPGSPYEQYF
NA	TRBD1	TRBV5-1	TRBJ2-7	TGCGCCAGCAGCTTGGGGACAGGGCTCTACGAGCAGTACTTC	CASSLGTGLYEQYF
NA	TRBD1	TRBV9	TRBJ1-2	TGTGCCAGCAACTCTCCTTCGGGACAGGGGGCGCGTGGCTACACCTTC	CASNSPSGQGARGYTF
NA	NA	TRBV6-6	TRBJ2-3	TGTGCCAGCAGTTACCCCTCGTCTAGCACAGATACGCAGTATTTT	CASSYPSSSTDTQYF
NA	TRBD2	TRBV6-6	TRBJ2-1	TGTGCCAGCAGTCTTACGACTAGCGGGGGGAGTTACAATGAGCAGTTCTTC	CASSLTTSGGSYNEQFF
NA	NA	TRBV4-1	TRBJ2-3	TGCGCCAGCAGCCTTCGGGCGGGGAGCGCAGATACGCAGTATTTT	CASSLRAGSADTQYF
NA	NA	TRBV19	TRBJ2-6	TGTGCCAGTAGCGATTTGGGGCTGGCTGGGGCCAACGTCCTGACTTTC	CASSDLGLAGANVLTF
NA	TRBD2	TRBV18	TRBJ2-7	TGTGCCAGCTCACCACTGAGGGCGGGGGGGCCCTACGAGCAGTACTTC	CASSPLRAGGPYEQYF
NA	TRBD1	TRBV29-1	TRBJ2-7	TGCAGCGCCCTTAACAGGGGGCGAGGGGAGCAGTACTTC	CSALNRGRGEQYF
NA	NA	TRBV20-1	TRBJ1-2	TGCAGTGCTAGTCTTCGGGGGGCTTACTATGGCTACACCTTC	CSASLRGAYYGYTF
NA	TRBD2	TRBV28	TRBJ2-4	TGTGCCAGCAGTTATCCGGGGGGGATTCAGTACTTC	CASSYPGGIQYF
once	NA	TRBV3-1/TRBV3-2	TRBJ2-3	TGTGCCAGCAGCCCCCTGGGAAGGGGCGCGTTGACTGATACGCAGTATTTT	CASSPLGRGALTDTQYF
NA	TRBD1	TRBV13	TRBJ1-1	TGTGCCAGCAGCTACAGGGGATTCTTGAACACTGAAGCTTTCTTT	CASSYRGFLNTEAFF